This TCR beta chain came from a study of T-cell reconstitution after alpha-beta-depleted transplantation in children. This CDR3 is built from 19 residues. Germline V gene sequence: CDR1 MGHRA, CDR2 YSYEKL. The J segment lost 3 bases and the V segment lost 0 bases, leaving 8 bases of the junction unmatched. In its sample, this clonotype was seen a few times. Unique molecular identifiers were incorporated during preparation of the TCRbeta library. TCRdb called the PCR reads again in MiXCR, with one record for every CDR3 protein. The table includes roughly 400,000 distinct CDR3 sequences, just over 20% detected once.

The sample consisted of PBMCs from the stem cell graft donor, taken from the stem cell graft. The TCR originated in a human donor who donated a stem cell graft to a child with acute myeloid leukemia. The chain carries TRBV4-1 and TRBJ2-2, with 12 bases fitting TRBD2. The CDR3 spells CASSQDGASGRVYTGELFF. Written as DNA, the CDR3 is TGCGCCAGCAGCCAAGATGGTGCTAGCGGGAGGGTGTACACCGGGGAGCTGTTTTTT.